Shown below are 21 T cell receptor beta chains from a single sample sequenced in a study of blood T cell repertoires in COVID-19. The assay was immunoSEQ multiplex PCR, and TCRdb's table has in-frame clones only and misses some. The sample lists some 220,000 clones, approximately 83% occurring once. Sequences were obtained from peripheral blood. The receptors originated from a human donor in a cohort sampled during active COVID-19.

V gene TRBV11-1 combines with J gene TRBJ2-3; the match to TRBD2 covers 12 bases. The CDR3 has 16 residues. Germline trimming cut 5 bases from V and 1 base from J; bases unmatched to any gene: 4. Germline V gene lookup returns CDR1 SGHAT and CDR2 FQDESV (reference sequence). CDR3 sequence (DNA): TGTGCCAGCAGCCATACTAGCGGGGGGCGCACAGATACGCAGTATTTT. This sequence encodes CASSHTSGGRTDTQYF. Variable domain in full (rest from reference TRBV11-1 and TRBJ2-3): EAEVAQSPRYKITEKSQAVAFWCDPISGHATLYWYRQILGQGPELLVQFQDESVVDDSQLPKDRFSAERLKGVDSTLKIQPAELGDSAMYLCASSHTSGGRTDTQYFGPGTRLTVL.

V usage is TRBV6-2 or TRBV6-3 and J usage is TRBJ1-1, with TRBD1 matching 9 bases. V dropped 5 bases and J dropped 11; count of bases not matched to a gene: 12. Germline V CDR1 and CDR2: MNHEY, SVGEGT. CDR3 size: 14 residues. CDR3 DNA sequence: TGTGCCAGCAGTGATGGGACAGGGTGGCTAATGGCTTTCTTT. Protein sequence: CASSDGTGWLMAFF.

The rearrangement uses TRBV28 and TRBJ2-3, with 11 positions matching TRBD2. V dropped 1 base and J dropped 3; count of bases not matched to a gene: 6. CDR1 MDHEN and CDR2 SYDVKM come from the germline V gene. This CDR3 is built from 17 residues. This CDR3 is CASSLSGLAVQTDTQYF. The CDR3 DNA is TGTGCCAGCAGTTTATCGGGACTAGCGGTCCAGACAGATACGCAGTATTTT.

The chain carries TRBV2 and TRBJ2-7; 8 bases match TRBD2. The germline gives CDR1 SNHLY, CDR2 FYNNEI. The CDR3 sequence is 15 residues long. J lost 5 bases, V lost 2 bases, and 8 bases had no gene match. The CDR3 DNA is TGTGCCAGCAGTGAACAGTCAGCGGGGGCAGACGAGCAGTACTTC. Its translation is CASSEQSAGADEQYF.

This clone has only a few counts. The rearrangement uses TRBV24-1 and TRBJ2-2; 9 bases align to TRBD1. CDR1 and CDR2 from the germline V gene are KGHDR and SFDVKD. J gave up 0 bases and V 9 bases, and 7 bases lay outside the gene matches. The CDR3 loop spans 16 amino acids. CDR3 residues: CATGTGTGSNTGELFF. The CDR3 nucleotides read TGTGCCACCGGGACAGGGACGGGATCGAACACCGGGGAGCTGTTTTTT.

The chain carries TRBV2 and TRBJ2-5; tentative D call: TRBD2 (5 bases). The V gene's germline CDR1 is SNHLY and CDR2 FYNNEI. The CDR3 contains 13 residues. Trimming stripped 6 bases from V and 3 bases from J, with 11 bases between. CDR3 coding DNA: TGTGCCAGCAGAGAAAGCGGAGAAGAGACCCAGTACTTC. This encodes CASRESGEETQYF.

This clone was seen more than once but under ten times. The genes are TRBV10-3 and TRBJ2-1; 10 nucleotides match TRBD2. CDR1 and CDR2 (germline): ENHRY, SYGVKD. The CDR3 loop spans 14 amino acids. After removal of 11 bases from V and 4 bases from J, the junction contained 8 bases not matched to a gene. The CDR3 DNA is TGTGCCGTGCTAACTAGCGGGGTATACAATGAGCAGTTCTTC. This sequence encodes CAVLTSGVYNEQFF.

V usage is TRBV2 and J usage is TRBJ1-5, with 9 positions matching TRBD1. Germline V gene data show CDR1 as SNHLY and CDR2 as FYNNEI. The CDR3 length is 15 residues. The ends lost 6 bases at V and 2 bases at J; junction bases unmatched: 5. CDR3 sequence: CASRRGQGGNQPQHF. CDR3 nucleotides: TGTGCCAGCAGAAGGGGACAGGGAGGCAATCAGCCCCAGCATTTT.

The rearrangement links TRBV4-1 to TRBJ1-4, with unresolved D. V was pared by 0 bases and J by 5 bases, with 13 bases between. Germline V gene data show CDR1 as MGHRA and CDR2 as YSYEKL. CDR3 size: 16 residues. Written as DNA, the CDR3 is TGCGCCAGCAGCCAAGATCCACAGAGTCCGAATGAAAAACTGTTTTTT. Its protein product is CASSQDPQSPNEKLFF.

The rearrangement uses TRBV7-9 and TRBJ2-2; weak D call: TRBD1 (6 bases). Germline CDR1 reads SEHNR; CDR2 reads FQNEAQ (reference sequence). CDR3 length equals 15 residues. Deletions cut 3 bases from V and 7 bases from J, with 15 bases between. Here the CDR3 DNA reads TGTGCCAGCAGCTTTTTAACAGGGTCTATCGGGGAGCTGTTTTTT. It codes for CASSFLTGSIGELFF.

There are a few counts of this clone. The chain employs TRBV18 and TRBJ2-7; D is undetermined. V was pared by 6 bases and J by 0 bases, with 3 bases between. Per germline, CDR1 KGHSH and CDR2 LQKENI. The CDR3 has 11 residues. DNA for the CDR3: TGTGCCAGCTCCTCCTCCTACGAGCAGTACTTC. Translation gives CASSSSYEQYF. Full variable domain (rest looked up from reference TRBV18 and TRBJ2-7): NAGVMQNPRHLVRRRGQEARLRCSPMKGHSHVYWYRQLPEEGLKFMVYLQKENIIDESGMPKERFSAEFPKEGPSILRIQQVVRGDSAAYFCASSSSYEQYFGPGTRLTVT.

J is TRBJ2-3 and V is TRBV19; D possibly corresponds to TRBD1 (6 bases). Trimming cost V 5 bases and J 4 bases, with 19 bases left between them. Germline loops: CDR1 LNHDA, CDR2 SQIVND (reference sequence). The CDR3 length is 16 residues. CDR3 region: CASSVTLGQVADTQYF. The CDR3 DNA sequence: TGTGCCAGTAGTGTCACCCTGGGACAAGTGGCAGATACGCAGTATTTT.

The chain employs TRBV10-3 and TRBJ2-6; 9 bases are a match to TRBD1. Germline V CDR1 and CDR2: ENHRY, SYGVKD. This CDR3 has 18 residues. Unmatched junction bases numbered 7, after V lost 4 bases and J lost 0 bases. The CDR3 is CAISGSGTGYSGANVLTF. The CDR3 DNA is TGTGCCATCAGTGGTTCTGGGACAGGGTACTCTGGGGCCAACGTCCTGACTTTC.

In its sample, this clone was seen a few times. The chain is built from TRBV7-8 and TRBJ1-3, with a weak D call TRBD1 (6 bases). Germline CDR1 reads SGHVS; CDR2 reads FQNEAQ. Trimming shortened V by 4 bases and J by 4 bases, and 11 bases separated the two germline ends. The CDR3 has 14 residues. The CDR3 DNA is TGTGCCAGCAGCTCCGGGACATCCGGAAACACCATATATTTT. This codes for CASSSGTSGNTIYF.

In nucleotides, the CDR3 is TGTGCCAGCAGTTCCGGGACACAGAACACTGAAGCTTTCTTT. It encodes CASSSGTQNTEAFF. V and J are TRBV6-5 and TRBJ1-1; D perhaps matches TRBD1 (6 bases). Per germline, CDR1 MNHEY and CDR2 SVGAGI. CDR3 length: 14 amino acids. V lost 4 bases, J lost 1 base, and 10 bases lay in between.

CDR3 DNA: TGTGCCAGCAGTTTTACAGGGGTGGATGACACCGGGGAGCTGTTTTTT. Encoded protein: CASSFTGVDDTGELFF. The J gene is TRBJ2-2, the V gene TRBV2; 7 bases map to TRBD1. The CDR3 is 16 residues long. Unmatched junction bases numbered 9, after V lost 5 bases and J lost 3 bases. The germline V gene has CDR1 SNHLY and CDR2 FYNNEI.

The chain couples TRBV27 to TRBJ2-3; 8 bases agree with TRBD1. Germline assignment: CDR1 MNHEY and CDR2 SMNVEV (reference sequence). The CDR3 extends over 17 amino acids. Unmatched junction bases numbered 16, after V lost 5 bases and J lost 6 bases. The CDR3 reads CASSTYTTGQAGDTQYF. CDR3 bases: TGTGCCAGCAGTACCTATACTACGGGACAGGCGGGGGATACGCAGTATTTT.

The V call is TRBV10-3, the J call TRBJ2-7; 8 bases agree with TRBD1. The length of the CDR3 is 14 residues. V lost 6 bases to trimming and J lost 1 base; unmatched junction nucleotides: 5. In germline, CDR1 is ENHRY, CDR2 SYGVKD. The CDR3 loop reads CAIRGTGDSYEQYF. CDR3 in DNA: TGTGCCATCAGAGGGACAGGTGATTCCTACGAGCAGTACTTC.

The chain uses TRBV10-3 and TRBJ2-5; TRBD1 agrees at 10 bases. This CDR3 comprises 15 residues. Per the germline V gene, CDR1 is ENHRY and CDR2 is SYGVKD. Unmatched junction bases numbered 5, after V lost 2 bases and J lost 5 bases. The CDR3, as DNA: TGTGCCATCAGTGAGGGGACAGGGGTGCCGGAGACCCAGTACTTC. This sequence encodes CAISEGTGVPETQYF.

This clone was detected only a few times. This rearrangement joins TRBV18 to TRBJ1-1; D remains ambiguous. Germline assignment: CDR1 KGHSH and CDR2 LQKENI. CDR3 length equals 15 residues. With 3 bases removed from V and 1 base from J, the gap between germline ends came to 12 bases. Written as DNA, the CDR3 is TGTGCCAGCTCACCCGGGCGAGGAGGGAACACTGAAGCTTTCTTT. This encodes CASSPGRGGNTEAFF.

CDR3 amino acids: CASSVGLAGVNYEQYF. CDR3 bases: TGTGCCAGCAGCGTAGGGCTAGCGGGGGTGAACTACGAGCAGTACTTC. The chain uses TRBV9 and TRBJ2-7, with 10 bases aligning to TRBD2. V was clipped by 0 bases and J by 3 bases; unmatched bases: 6. The CDR3 has 16 amino acids. The germline V gene encodes CDR1 SGDLS and CDR2 YYNGEE.